These 4 T cell receptor beta chains share one sample of origin, sequenced in a study of CXCR3-negative and CXCR3-positive naive CD8 T cells. Study outcomes and limitations: More hydrophobic TRB CDR3s were found in CXCR3-positive naive cells than in CXCR3-negative naive cells.

cDNA libraries for TRB were generated by 5' RACE incorporating UMI labels. Following a re-call of the 5' RACE reads, TCRdb has one entry per CDR3 protein and lacks DNA. The repertoire shows 150,000 to 160,000 distinct CDR3 sequences; the top ten hold less than 0.55%. No cognate antigen is known for these TCRs. The sequenced sample consisted of naive CXCR3+ CD8+ T cells from blood. Regarding subset: CD45RO-CCR7+CD27+CD95- naive CD8+ T cells expressing CXCR3 (TNR3+). Source of these receptors: a human donor in good health. Some clones in this sample may be carry-over from other donors' samples.

The chain uses TRBV15 and TRBJ2-7; without DNA, the TCRdb call of TRBD1 cannot be checked. The germline V gene encodes CDR1 LNHNV and CDR2 YYDKDF (reference sequence). The CDR3 loop spans 15 amino acids. This CDR3 reads CATSFHRGPSYEQYF.

The chain carries TRBV6-5 and TRBJ2-1. The CDR3 is 14 amino acids. CDR1 MNHEY and CDR2 SVGAGI come from the germline V gene. The CDR3 is CASSYTSSYNEQFF.

The chain joins TRBV7-9 to TRBJ2-1. The CDR3 has 12 residues. CDR1 is SEHNR and CDR2 is FQNEAQ in the germline V gene (reference sequence). CDR3 sequence reads: CASSSAWNEQFF.

The rearrangement uses TRBV7-8 and TRBJ1-2; TCRdb picks TRBD1, but there is no DNA to check that call. The CDR3 totals 14 residues. The germline V gene encodes CDR1 SGHVS and CDR2 FQNEAQ. The CDR3 reads CASSPMGHNYGYTF.